This passage covers 27 T cell receptor beta chains from one sample sequenced in a study of technical replicates of blood from several donors. Sequencing was performed with immunoSEQ multiplex PCR; in TCRdb, only in-frame clones are kept and a portion is missing. The sample includes under 100,000 clones, 90% to 97% of them seen just once. The sample consisted of T cells isolated from PBMCs. The source of these receptors is a human donor in good health.

The rearrangement joins TRBV13 to TRBJ2-7; 7 nucleotides match TRBD1. The germline V gene has CDR1 PRHDT and CDR2 FYEKMQ (reference sequence). This CDR3 spans 13 amino acids. The V and J ends lost 7 bases and 4 bases, in that order; junction bases with no gene match: 7. CDR3 in amino acids: CASTPTGIYEQYF. In nucleotides, the CDR3 is TGTGCCAGCACCCCGACAGGGATATACGAGCAGTACTTC.

This rearrangement joins TRBV29-1 to TRBJ2-1; D not certain. This CDR3 contains 15 residues. From germline, CDR1 is SQVTM and CDR2 ANQGSEA. Trimming shortened V by 6 bases and J by 3 bases, and 18 bases separated the two germline ends. CDR3 loop: CSVSPLVLNYNEQFF. The CDR3 coding sequence is TGCAGCGTCTCCCCGTTGGTACTCAACTACAATGAGCAGTTCTTC.

The chain has TRBV2 and TRBJ1-4; 9 positions match TRBD1. The CDR3 is 15 residues long. Per germline, CDR1 SNHLY and CDR2 FYNNEI. The V segment lost 4 bases and the J segment 8 bases; nucleotides outside the gene matches: 8. Here the CDR3 reads CASSGPGQGREKLFF. CDR3 bases: TGTGCCAGCAGTGGACCGGGACAGGGACGAGAAAAACTGTTTTTT. Complete variable domain (other parts from reference TRBV2 and TRBJ1-4): EPEVTQTPSHQVTQMGQEVILRCVPISNHLYFYWYRQILGQKVEFLVSFYNNEISEKSEIFDDQFSVERPDGSNFTLKIRSTKLEDSAMYFCASSGPGQGREKLFFGSGTQLSVL.

The chain combines TRBV27 with TRBJ2-7; D may be TRBD1 (5 bases). Trimming shortened V by 4 bases and J by 5 bases, and 9 bases separated the two germline ends. CDR1 is MNHEY and CDR2 is SMNVEV in the germline V gene (reference sequence). The CDR3 has 12 amino acids. The CDR3 coding sequence is TGTGCCAGCAGTTCAGGGTCCCACGAGCAGTACTTC. Translation gives CASSSGSHEQYF.

The CDR3 coding sequence is TGTGCCAGCAGAAAGCAGGTGCTGAATCAGCCCCAGCATTTT. It translates to CASRKQVLNQPQHF. The chain joins TRBV2 to TRBJ1-5, with D unresolved. The germline V gene has CDR1 SNHLY and CDR2 FYNNEI. V lost 6 bases and J lost 4, with 13 bases in between. This CDR3 is 14 amino acids long.

This clone came up a few times. This chain joins TRBV2 and TRBJ1-1, with D uncertain. The V end lost 7 bases, the J end lost 1 base, and 7 bases lay between the germline ends. CDR1 is SNHLY and CDR2 is FYNNEI in the germline V gene. The CDR3 is made up of 12 amino acids. DNA for the CDR3: TGTGCCAGCACTGACAAGAACACTGAAGCTTTCTTT. This encodes CASTDKNTEAFF.

The chain employs TRBV9 and TRBJ2-1, with TRBD2 matching 7 bases. The CDR3 sequence is 15 residues long. V was pared by 0 bases and J by 12 bases, with 12 bases of the junction left unmatched. The V gene's germline CDR1 is SGDLS and CDR2 YYNGEE. CDR3 in DNA: TGTGCCAGCAGCGTAGGGGGGGAGGGGAAGAGAGGGCAGTTCTTC. Its translation: CASSVGGEGKRGQFF. The entire variable domain, with the rest obtained from reference TRBV9 and TRBJ2-1, is as follows: DSGVTQTPKHLITATGQRVTLRCSPRSGDLSVYWYQQSLDQGLQFLIQYYNGEERAKGNILERFSAQQFPDLHSELNLSSLELGDSALYFCASSVGGEGKRGQFFGPGTRLTVL.

The J gene is TRBJ2-7, the V gene TRBV29-1, with 8 nucleotides matching TRBD1. Germline V lookup: CDR1 SQVTM, CDR2 ANQGSEA. Trimming at V came to 6 bases and at J to 2 bases, leaving 9 bases not matched to a gene. The CDR3 has 14 amino acids. Here the CDR3 DNA reads TGCAGCGTATTGCAGGGGGCCTCAACCTACGAGCAGTACTTC. This encodes CSVLQGASTYEQYF.

The chain combines TRBV6-5 with TRBJ2-7, with TRBD2 as a possible D gene (6 bases). This CDR3 contains 13 residues. Germline V CDR1 and CDR2: MNHEY, SVGAGI. V was cut by 2 bases and J by 4 bases, with 9 bases left in between. The CDR3 DNA reads TGTGCCAGCAGTTACGCTAGCGTTTACGAGCAGTACTTC. Its translation is CASSYASVYEQYF.

This clone was seen just once. The chain couples TRBV29-1 to TRBJ2-5; 9 nucleotides line up with TRBD2. The CDR3 covers 12 residues. After removal of 7 bases from V and 3 bases from J, the junction contained 3 bases not matched to a gene. Germline assignment: CDR1 SQVTM and CDR2 ANQGSEA. The CDR3 reads CSGRLAEETQYF. Here the CDR3 DNA reads TGCAGCGGAAGACTAGCGGAAGAGACCCAGTACTTC.

The chain combines TRBV11-2 with TRBJ2-7; tentative D call: TRBD1 (6 bases). This CDR3 region has 15 residues. CDR1 and CDR2 (germline): SGHAT, FQNNGV. V was cut by 2 bases and J by 0 bases, with 11 bases left in between. CDR3 amino acids: CASSLPGQGSYEQYF. Here the CDR3 DNA reads TGTGCCAGCAGCTTACCGGGACAAGGCTCCTACGAGCAGTACTTC. The variable domain in full, with the rest retrieved from reference TRBV11-2 and TRBJ2-7, is EAGVAQSPRYKIIEKRQSVAFWCNPISGHATLYWYQQILGQGPKLLIQFQNNGVVDDSQLPKDRFSAERLKGVDSTLKIQPAKLEDSAVYLCASSLPGQGSYEQYFGPGTRLTVT.

The V call is TRBV14, the J call TRBJ1-2; 8 positions agree with TRBD1. Germline lookup yields CDR1 SGHDN and CDR2 FVKESK. The ends lost 0 bases at V and 4 bases at J; junction bases unmatched: 4. There are 15 residues in the CDR3. The CDR3 region is CASSQDPGTGYGYTF. The DNA of the CDR3 is TGTGCCAGCAGCCAAGATCCCGGGACAGGCTATGGCTACACCTTC.

This clone was seen a single time. The genes are TRBV2 and TRBJ1-5; no clear D. Germline lookup yields CDR1 SNHLY and CDR2 FYNNEI. There are 15 residues in the CDR3. The V gene lost 7 bases and the J gene lost 0 bases, with 13 bases spanning the gap. DNA for the CDR3: TGTGCCAGCACCCCCCCCGGTCATAGCAATCAGCCCCAGCATTTT. Protein: CASTPPGHSNQPQHF.

The chain couples TRBV9 to TRBJ1-3, with 7 bases that match TRBD1. The germline CDR1 and CDR2 sequences are SGDLS and YYNGEE. The CDR3 spans 15 residues. Unmatched junction bases numbered 9, after V lost 3 bases and J lost 6 bases. The CDR3 DNA sequence: TGTGCCAGCAGCGCTTGGACAGGAGAAACAAACACCATATATTTT. Protein sequence: CASSAWTGETNTIYF.

The genes are TRBV18 and TRBJ1-4; 7 bases agree with TRBD1. Trimming cost V 4 bases and J 5 bases; bases outside gene matches: 7. The V gene's germline CDR1 is KGHSH and CDR2 LQKENI. The CDR3 has 15 amino acids. DNA for the CDR3: TGTGCCAGCTCACGGCCGACAGGGAGGAATGAAAAACTGTTTTTT. It is translated as CASSRPTGRNEKLFF.

The rearrangement joins TRBV4-3 to TRBJ2-1, with 7 bases fitting TRBD1. Trimming at V came to 1 base and at J to 0 bases, leaving 6 bases not matched to a gene. Germline CDR1 and CDR2: LGHNA and YSLEER. This CDR3 spans 17 amino acids. DNA of the CDR3: TGCGCCAGCAGCCAAGCGAACAGGGGTGGCTCCTACAATGAGCAGTTCTTC. Translated, it gives CASSQANRGGSYNEQFF.

V and J are TRBV15 and TRBJ2-2; 8 bases map to TRBD1. Trimming at V came to 4 bases and at J to 7 bases, leaving 11 bases not matched to a gene. The CDR3 is 16 amino acids. Germline V gene data show CDR1 as LNHNV and CDR2 as YYDKDF (reference sequence). The CDR3, as DNA: TGTGCCACCAGCATATTGACAGGGGAGTTGGGCGGGGAGCTGTTTTTT. It specifies CATSILTGELGGELFF.

CDR3 amino acids: CASSPPGTGGKDEQFF. CDR3 bases: TGTGCCAGCTCACCTCCCGGGACAGGGGGCAAGGATGAGCAGTTCTTC. The V call is TRBV18, the J call TRBJ2-1, with TRBD1 matching over 12 bases. The CDR3 extends over 16 amino acids. V lost 3 bases to trimming and J lost 8 bases; unmatched junction nucleotides: 8. Looked up from germline, CDR1 is KGHSH and CDR2 is LQKENI.

The chain uses TRBV11-2 and TRBJ2-1; the match to TRBD2 covers 13 bases. This CDR3 comprises 15 residues. Germline V lookup: CDR1 SGHAT, CDR2 FQNNGV. The V and J ends lost 7 bases and 6 bases, in that order; junction bases with no gene match: 6. CDR3 sequence: CASIRGTSGVNEQFF. The CDR3 coding sequence is TGTGCCAGCATCCGAGGGACTAGCGGGGTCAATGAGCAGTTCTTC.

V usage is TRBV7-9 and J usage is TRBJ1-1; tentative D call: TRBD1 (5 bases). The CDR3 has 14 residues. The V gene lost 5 bases and the J gene lost 6 bases, with 16 bases spanning the gap. From germline, CDR1 is SEHNR and CDR2 FQNEAQ (reference sequence). CDR3 DNA: TGTGCCAGCAGCCGACGACAGCTGTTAGCTGAAGCTTTCTTT. This sequence encodes CASSRRQLLAEAFF.

The CDR3 DNA is TGCGCCAGCAGCTTCATCGGGAGGGATTACAATGAGCAGTTCTTC. Translating gives CASSFIGRDYNEQFF. The J gene is TRBJ2-1, the V gene TRBV5-1; 8 nucleotides match TRBD2. CDR1 SGHRS and CDR2 YFSETQ come from the germline V gene. V was pared by 2 bases and J by 4 bases, with 5 bases of the junction left unmatched. This CDR3 contains 15 residues.

The rearrangement uses TRBV27 and TRBJ1-5; 7 nucleotides align to TRBD1. Losses at the gene ends were 5 bases for V and 2 bases for J; bases not matched to a gene: 3. Germline V gene sequence: CDR1 MNHEY, CDR2 SMNVEV (reference sequence). The CDR3 is made up of 14 amino acids. CDR3 nucleotides: TGTGCCAGCAGTAGGACAGGAGGCAATCAGCCCCAGCATTTT. Its protein is CASSRTGGNQPQHF.

The chain links TRBV6-1 to TRBJ1-6; a possible D gene is TRBD1 (6 bases). V was shortened by 5 bases and J by 2 bases, with 7 bases between the two germline ends. The CDR3 covers 14 residues. In germline, CDR1 is MNHNS, CDR2 SASEGT. The CDR3 loop reads CASSRTAYNSPLHF. The CDR3 DNA is TGTGCCAGCAGTAGGACAGCCTATAATTCACCCCTCCACTTT.

The V and J genes are TRBV5-4 and TRBJ2-2, with 7 nucleotides matching TRBD2. The CDR3 covers 15 residues. Per germline, CDR1 SGHNT and CDR2 YYREEE (reference sequence). V shed 4 bases, J shed 2 bases, and the junction held 5 bases outside the gene matches. The CDR3 loop reads CASSRLAENTGELFF. The CDR3 region has the DNA TGTGCCAGCAGCCGACTAGCCGAAAACACCGGGGAGCTGTTTTTT.

The rearrangement uses TRBV19 and TRBJ2-7, with D possibly being TRBD2 (5 bases). The CDR3 covers 16 residues. Trimming left V 6 bases short and J 7 bases short, with 25 bases between. Per the germline V gene, CDR1 is LNHDA and CDR2 is SQIVND (reference sequence). CDR3 DNA sequence: TGTGCCAGTAGCACCTCCGAGGTTTGGGTAACGGGAGAGCAGTACTTC. Amino acids: CASSTSEVWVTGEQYF.

The chain joins TRBV12-2 to TRBJ1-1. TRBV12-2 is described as a pseudogene. CDR3 length equals 15 residues. The CDR3 reads CASRYPLYPEMGAFF. For the CDR3, the DNA is TGTGCAAGTCGTTACCCCTTGTATCCGGAGATGGGAGCTTTCTTT.

The chain is built from TRBV5-3 and TRBJ1-5, with a weak D call TRBD1 (5 bases). TRBV5-3 is an open reading frame whose function is uncertain. V was shortened by 0 bases and J by 4 bases, with 17 bases between the two germline ends. The CDR3 is made up of 17 amino acids. The CDR3 spells CARSLGRGRQHNQPQHF. The CDR3 DNA is TGTGCCAGAAGCTTGGGGAGGGGCCGACAACATAATCAGCCCCAGCATTTT.